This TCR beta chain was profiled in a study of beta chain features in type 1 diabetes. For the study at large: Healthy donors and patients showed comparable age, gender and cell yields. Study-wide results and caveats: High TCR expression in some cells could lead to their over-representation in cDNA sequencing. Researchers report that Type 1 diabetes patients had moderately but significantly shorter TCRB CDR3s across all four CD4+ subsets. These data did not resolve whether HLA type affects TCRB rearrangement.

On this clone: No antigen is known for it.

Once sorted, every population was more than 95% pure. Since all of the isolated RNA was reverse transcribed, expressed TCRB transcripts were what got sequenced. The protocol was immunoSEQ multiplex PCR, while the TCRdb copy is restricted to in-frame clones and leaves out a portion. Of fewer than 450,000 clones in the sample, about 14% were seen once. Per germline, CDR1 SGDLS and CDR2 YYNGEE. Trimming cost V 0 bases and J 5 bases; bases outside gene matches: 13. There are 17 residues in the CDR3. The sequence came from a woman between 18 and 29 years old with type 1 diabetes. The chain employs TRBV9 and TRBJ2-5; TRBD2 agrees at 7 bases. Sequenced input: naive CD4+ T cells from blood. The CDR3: CASSVGPGVTAGETQYF. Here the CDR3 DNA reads TGTGCCAGCAGCGTAGGCCCTGGGGTTACAGCGGGGGAGACCCAGTACTTC.